This T cell receptor beta chain comes out of a study of blood T cell repertoires in COVID-19. The V gene end was trimmed by 10 bases and the J gene end by 2 bases; junction bases not matched to a gene: 1. Looked up from germline, CDR1 is MDHEN and CDR2 is SYDVKM. This CDR3 has 11 amino acids. In the source study's methods: For nucleated cells, counts were estimated from reference gene primer amplification. The repertoire was sequenced with immunoSEQ multiplex PCR; TCRdb's copy has only in-frame clones and lacks some. That table gives V, J and clone size, and the DNA gave D and trimming. The table includes some 320,000 clones, 89% detected once. Recruits, aged roughly 18 to 95 years, lived in 20 to 30 US areas. Assignments of participants to cohorts depended upon their own reported clinical history.

The clonotype was recovered from a woman aged 45-60 years who had been exposed to COVID-19. V usage is TRBV28 and J usage is TRBJ2-7; 8 nucleotides line up with TRBD1. Sequencing was carried out using PBMCs or T cells enriched from blood (not recorded which). The CDR3 sequence: CATDRAYEQYF. CDR3 coding DNA: TGTGCCACGGACAGGGCCTACGAGCAGTACTTC.